This T cell receptor beta chain was recovered during a study of graft-versus-host responses after intestinal transplantation (dated by TCRdb to the early 2020s). For the study in its entirety: Recipients received multivisceral, liver-intestinal, or isolated intestinal transplants. A cohort of 24 intestinal transplant recipients, including one retransplant, was enrolled, and 3 patients lacking pretransplant specimens were excluded. Alloreactive clones were identified by sequencing pre-transplant mixed lymphocyte reaction products and comparing these products with unstimulated pre-transplant donor and recipient T cells. Donor T cell macrochimerism was defined as a peak of at least 4% donor T cells among recipient peripheral blood mononuclear cells. After intestinal transplantation, graft-versus-host and host-versus-graft alloreactive T cell clones in the graft, circulation and bone marrow were tracked using bulk TCR-beta CDR3 sequencing. Anti-thymocyte globulin induction was given to all recipients, followed by maintenance tacrolimus and steroids for approximately three years. Rather than going through the commercial service, samples from a few later patients were sequenced in-house on an Illumina MiSeq and processed with MiXCR. Summary of the overall study and its limitations: In patients with donor T cell macrochimerism, the allografts had high GvH to HvG T cell clonal ratios. Early after transplant, peak levels of circulating GvH clones were found to be associated with declines in HvG clones. GvH clones were found in recipient bone marrow, and some of the GvH clones appeared earlier in ileal mucosa or blood, which is consistent with an intestinal mucosal origin. Conclusions were limited by the relatively low number and heterogeneity of intestinal transplant patients.

Comments on this clone: Its cognate antigen has yet to be identified. No base quality information exists; no much larger clone differs at one position.

Bone marrow was aspirated after transplant from the posterior iliac crest or another site chosen by the physician. Taken from cysteine to phenylalanine, the CDR3 has 13 residues. The sequence is cut down to CDR3 DNA, 39 bases in frame from base 1. V is cut back by 4 bases and J by 5 bases, with 7 bases in the junction unmatched. Based on the germline V gene, the CDR1 and CDR2 sequences are SQVTM and ANQGSEA. The library relied on the immunoSEQ multiplex PCR assay. For most patients, genomic DNA was subjected to high-throughput TCR-beta CDR3 sequencing by Adaptive Biotechnologies. The authors' pipeline ran thus. TCR sequencing data were retrieved from Adaptive's ImmunoSEQ software for 15 to 20 patients, whereas three other patients were processed with MiXCR and VDJtools. Because the origin of CDR3 nucleotide sequences shared between donor and recipient could not be assigned, those sequences were removed. Alloreactive clones required at least 2-fold expansion over unstimulated cells and minimum CFSE-low frequency of 0.002% (template counts) or 0.001% (read counts). Clones detected in sequenced pre-transplant spleen, lymph node, or MLR CFSE-low populations of the donor or recipient were defined as mappable. Cumulative frequency of alloreactive clones was calculated as a percentage of all sequences weighted by copy number. This immuneACCESS table, as held by TCRdb, lists in-frame sequences with V and J called but not all clones. Of the missing ones, under half trace to an unresolved V gene in checked studies; the others have no known cause. For V, J and clone size, that table is used; D and trimming come from the DNA. This sample has about 64,000 clones in its table, and roughly 92% of those were observed once. The ten largest clones represent less than 8% of the sample.

The chain is made from TRBV29-1 and TRBJ1-2; TRBD1 agrees with 7 junctional bases. This TCR was recovered from a human patient who received an intestinal transplant, so some T cells may come from the graft donor. The starting material was bone marrow, obtained 734 days after intestinal transplantation. DNA sequence: TGCAGCGTTGGGGGGACAGACTCGTATGGCTACACCTTC. This gives the protein CSVGGTDSYGYTF.